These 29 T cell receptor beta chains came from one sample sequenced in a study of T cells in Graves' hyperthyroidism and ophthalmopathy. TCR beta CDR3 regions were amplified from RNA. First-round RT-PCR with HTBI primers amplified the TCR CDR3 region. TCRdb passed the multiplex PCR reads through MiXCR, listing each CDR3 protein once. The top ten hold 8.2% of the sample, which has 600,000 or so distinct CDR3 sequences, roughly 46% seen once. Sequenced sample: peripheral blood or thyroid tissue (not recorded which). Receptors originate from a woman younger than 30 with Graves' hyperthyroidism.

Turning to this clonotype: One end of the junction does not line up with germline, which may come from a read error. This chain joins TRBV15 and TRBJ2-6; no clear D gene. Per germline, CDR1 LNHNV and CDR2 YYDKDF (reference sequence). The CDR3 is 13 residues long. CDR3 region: CATSRVRRNTEAF. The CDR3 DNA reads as TGTGCCACCAGCAGAGTTCGCAGGAACACTGAAGCTTTC. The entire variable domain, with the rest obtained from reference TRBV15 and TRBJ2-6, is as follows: DAMVIQNPRYQVTQFGKPVTLSCSQTLNHNVMYWYQQKSSQAPKLLFHYYDKDFNNEADTPDNFQSRRPNTSFCFLDIRSPGLGDTAMYLCATSRVRRNTEAFGAGSRLTVL.

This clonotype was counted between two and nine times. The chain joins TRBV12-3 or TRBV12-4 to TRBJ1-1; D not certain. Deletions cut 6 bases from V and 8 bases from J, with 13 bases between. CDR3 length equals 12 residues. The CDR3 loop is CASSRHQQEAFF. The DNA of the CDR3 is TGTGCCAGCAGCCGCCACCAACAAGAAGCTTTCTTT.

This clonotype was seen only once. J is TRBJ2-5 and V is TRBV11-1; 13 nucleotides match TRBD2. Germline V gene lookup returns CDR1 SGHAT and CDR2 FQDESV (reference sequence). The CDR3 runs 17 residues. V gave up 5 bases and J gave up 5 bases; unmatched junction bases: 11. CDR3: CASSHVRTSGSWETQYF. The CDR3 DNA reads TGTGCCAGCAGCCACGTCCGGACTAGCGGGAGTTGGGAGACCCAGTACTTC.

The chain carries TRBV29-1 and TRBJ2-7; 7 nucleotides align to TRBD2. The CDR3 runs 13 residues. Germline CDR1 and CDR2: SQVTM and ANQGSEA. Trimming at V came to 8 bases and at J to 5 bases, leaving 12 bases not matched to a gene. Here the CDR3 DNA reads TGCAGCACCCAAGGGGTGGGGGGGGACGAGCAGTACTTC. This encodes CSTQGVGGDEQYF.

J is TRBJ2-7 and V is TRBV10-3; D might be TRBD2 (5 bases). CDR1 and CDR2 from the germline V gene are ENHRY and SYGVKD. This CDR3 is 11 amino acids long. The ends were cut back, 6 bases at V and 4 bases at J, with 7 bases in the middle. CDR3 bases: TGTGCCATCAGGGGAGAATACGAGCAGTACTTC. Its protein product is CAIRGEYEQYF.

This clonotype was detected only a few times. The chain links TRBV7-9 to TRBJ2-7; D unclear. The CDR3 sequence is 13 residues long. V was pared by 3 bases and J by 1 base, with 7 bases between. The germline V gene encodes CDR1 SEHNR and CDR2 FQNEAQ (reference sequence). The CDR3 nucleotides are TGTGCCAGCAGCTTCCATATGTCCTACGAGCAGTACTTC. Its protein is CASSFHMSYEQYF.

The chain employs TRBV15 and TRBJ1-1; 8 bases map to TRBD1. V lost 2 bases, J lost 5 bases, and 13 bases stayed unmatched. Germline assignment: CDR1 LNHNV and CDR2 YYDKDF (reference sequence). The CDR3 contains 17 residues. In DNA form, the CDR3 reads TGTGCCACCAGCAGACCAGGTACAGGGGGTCGATATACTGAAGCTTTCTTT. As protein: CATSRPGTGGRYTEAFF.

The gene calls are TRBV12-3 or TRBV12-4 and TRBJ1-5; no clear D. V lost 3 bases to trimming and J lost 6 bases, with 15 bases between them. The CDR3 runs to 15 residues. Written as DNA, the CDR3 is TGTGCCAGCAGTTTTTATCCCCGAGACACTCAGCCCCAGCATTTT. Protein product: CASSFYPRDTQPQHF.

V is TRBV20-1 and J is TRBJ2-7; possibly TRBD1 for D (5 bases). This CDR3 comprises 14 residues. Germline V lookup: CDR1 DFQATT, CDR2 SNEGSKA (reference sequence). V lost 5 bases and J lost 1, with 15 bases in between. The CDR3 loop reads CSASVGATSYEQYF. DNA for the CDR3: TGCAGTGCTTCCGTAGGGGCAACTTCCTACGAGCAGTACTTC.

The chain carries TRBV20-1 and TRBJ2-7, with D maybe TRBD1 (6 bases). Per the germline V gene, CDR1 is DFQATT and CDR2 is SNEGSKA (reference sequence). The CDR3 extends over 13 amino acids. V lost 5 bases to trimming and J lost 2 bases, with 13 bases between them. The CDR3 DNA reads TGCAGTGCTGCCCCCCGACAGGCCTACGAGCAGTACTTC. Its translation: CSAAPRQAYEQYF.

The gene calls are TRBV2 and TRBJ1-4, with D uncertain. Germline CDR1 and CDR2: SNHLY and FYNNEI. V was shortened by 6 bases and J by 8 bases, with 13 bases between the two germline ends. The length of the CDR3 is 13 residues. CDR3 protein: CASSSPRVEKLFF. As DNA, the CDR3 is TGTGCCAGCAGCTCGCCACGGGTGGAAAAACTGTTTTTT.

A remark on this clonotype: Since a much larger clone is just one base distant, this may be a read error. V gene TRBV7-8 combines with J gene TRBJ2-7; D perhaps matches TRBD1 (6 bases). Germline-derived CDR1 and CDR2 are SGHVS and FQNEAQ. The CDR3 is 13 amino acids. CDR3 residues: CASSLGQRYEQHF. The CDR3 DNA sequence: TGTGCCAGCAGCCTAGGACAGCGATACGAGCAGCACTTC.

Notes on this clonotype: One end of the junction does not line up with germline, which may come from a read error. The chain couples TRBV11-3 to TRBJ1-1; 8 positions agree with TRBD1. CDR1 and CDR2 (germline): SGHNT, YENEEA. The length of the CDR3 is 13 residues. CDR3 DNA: TGTGCCAGCAGCTACCAGACAGGGGTCGAAGCTCTCTTT. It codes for CASSYQTGVEALF.

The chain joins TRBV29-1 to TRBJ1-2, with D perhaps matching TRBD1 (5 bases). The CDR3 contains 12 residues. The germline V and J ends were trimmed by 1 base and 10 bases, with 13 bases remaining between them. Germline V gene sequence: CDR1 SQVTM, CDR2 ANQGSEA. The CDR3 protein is CSVEGTRGYYTF. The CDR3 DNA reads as TGCAGCGTTGAAGGGACTAGGGGATACTACACCTTC.

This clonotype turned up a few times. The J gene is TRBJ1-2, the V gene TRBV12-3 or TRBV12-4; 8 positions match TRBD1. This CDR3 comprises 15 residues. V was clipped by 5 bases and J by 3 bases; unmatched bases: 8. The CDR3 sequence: CASSPGQGFDYGYTF. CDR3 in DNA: TGTGCCAGCAGTCCCGGACAGGGATTTGACTATGGCTACACCTTC.

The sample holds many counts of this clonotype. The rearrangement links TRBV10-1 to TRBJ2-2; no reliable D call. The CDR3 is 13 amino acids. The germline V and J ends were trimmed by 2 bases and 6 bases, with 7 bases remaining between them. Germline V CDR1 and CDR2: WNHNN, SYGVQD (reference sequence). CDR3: CASSEGMAGELFF. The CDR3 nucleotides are TGCGCCAGCAGTGAGGGCATGGCCGGGGAGCTGTTTTTT.

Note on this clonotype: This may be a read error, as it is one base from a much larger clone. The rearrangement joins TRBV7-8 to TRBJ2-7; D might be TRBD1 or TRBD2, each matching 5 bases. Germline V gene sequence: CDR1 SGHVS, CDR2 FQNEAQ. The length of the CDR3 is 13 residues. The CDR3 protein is CASSLATADERYF. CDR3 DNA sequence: TGTGCCAGCAGCTTAGCGACAGCGGACGAGCGGTACTTC.

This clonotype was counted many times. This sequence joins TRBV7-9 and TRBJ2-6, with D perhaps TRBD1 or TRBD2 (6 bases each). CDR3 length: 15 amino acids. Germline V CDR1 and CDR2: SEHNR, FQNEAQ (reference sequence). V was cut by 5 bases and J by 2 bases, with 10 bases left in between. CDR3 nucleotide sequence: TGTGCCAGCAGCAACGGGGGCGCTGGGGCCAACGTCCTGACTTTC. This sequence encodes CASSNGGAGANVLTF.

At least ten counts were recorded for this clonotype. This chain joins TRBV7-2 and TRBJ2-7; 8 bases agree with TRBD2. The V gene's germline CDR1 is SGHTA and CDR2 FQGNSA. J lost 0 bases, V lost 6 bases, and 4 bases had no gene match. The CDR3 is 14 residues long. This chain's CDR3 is CASSSTSASYEQYF. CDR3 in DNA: TGTGCCAGCAGTTCGACTAGCGCCTCCTACGAGCAGTACTTC. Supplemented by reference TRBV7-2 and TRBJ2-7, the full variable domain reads GAGVSQSPSNKVTEKGKDVELRCDPISGHTALYWYRQSLGQGLEFLIYFQGNSAPDKSGLPSDRFSAERTGGSVSTLTIQRTQQEDSAVYLCASSSTSASYEQYFGPGTRLTVT.

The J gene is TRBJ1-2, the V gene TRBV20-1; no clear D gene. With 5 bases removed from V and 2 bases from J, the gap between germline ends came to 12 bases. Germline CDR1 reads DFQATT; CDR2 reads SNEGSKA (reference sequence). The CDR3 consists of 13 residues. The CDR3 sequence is CSAFKPGNYGYTF. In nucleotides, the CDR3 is TGCAGTGCTTTTAAACCCGGGAACTATGGCTACACCTTC.

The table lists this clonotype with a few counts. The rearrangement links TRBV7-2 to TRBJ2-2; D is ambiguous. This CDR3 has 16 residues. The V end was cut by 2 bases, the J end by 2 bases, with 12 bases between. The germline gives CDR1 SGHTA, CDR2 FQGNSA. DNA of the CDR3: TGTGCCAGCAGCTTAAAGGTCCAGCGAAACACCGGGGAGCTGTTTTTT. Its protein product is CASSLKVQRNTGELFF.

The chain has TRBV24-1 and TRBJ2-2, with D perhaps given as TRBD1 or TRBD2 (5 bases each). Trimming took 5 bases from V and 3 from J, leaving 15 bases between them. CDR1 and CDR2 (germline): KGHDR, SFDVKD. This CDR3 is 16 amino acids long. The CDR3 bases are TGTGCCACCAGTGGCGCAAAGGGACCCTACACCGGGGAGCTGTTTTTT. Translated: CATSGAKGPYTGELFF.

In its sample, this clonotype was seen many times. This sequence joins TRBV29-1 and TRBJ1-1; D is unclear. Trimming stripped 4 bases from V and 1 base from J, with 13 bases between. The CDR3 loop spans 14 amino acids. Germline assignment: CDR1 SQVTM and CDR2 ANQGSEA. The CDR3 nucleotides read TGCAGCGTTGCACAGAAGGGAGCGAACACTGAAGCTTTCTTT. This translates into CSVAQKGANTEAFF.

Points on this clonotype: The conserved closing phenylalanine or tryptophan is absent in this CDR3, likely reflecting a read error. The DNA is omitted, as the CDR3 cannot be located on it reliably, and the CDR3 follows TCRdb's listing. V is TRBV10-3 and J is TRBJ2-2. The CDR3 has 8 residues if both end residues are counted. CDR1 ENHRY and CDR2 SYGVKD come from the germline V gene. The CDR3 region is CAISESDR.

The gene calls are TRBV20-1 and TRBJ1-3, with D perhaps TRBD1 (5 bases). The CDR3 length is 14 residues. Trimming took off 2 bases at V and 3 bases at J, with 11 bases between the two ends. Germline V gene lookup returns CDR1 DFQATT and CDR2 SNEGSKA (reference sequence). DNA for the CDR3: TGCAGTGCTAGACGGGGCACTAGTGGAAACACCATATATTTT. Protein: CSARRGTSGNTIYF.

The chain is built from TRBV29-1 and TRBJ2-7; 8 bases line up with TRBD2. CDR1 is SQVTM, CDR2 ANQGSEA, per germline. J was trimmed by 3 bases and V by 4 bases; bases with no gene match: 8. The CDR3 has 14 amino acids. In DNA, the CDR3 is TGCAGCGTTGGAAGTAGCGGGGAGCTCTACGAGCAGTACTTC. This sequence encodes CSVGSSGELYEQYF.

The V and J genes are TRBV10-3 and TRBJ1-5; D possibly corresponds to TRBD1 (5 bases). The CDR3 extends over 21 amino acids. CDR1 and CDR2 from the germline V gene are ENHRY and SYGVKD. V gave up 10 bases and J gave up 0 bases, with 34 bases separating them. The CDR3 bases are TGTGCCAGCAGAACCACCAATCCGGGACTCTCAGGGAGGTATAGCAATCAGCCCCAGCATTTT. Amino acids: CASRTTNPGLSGRYSNQPQHF.

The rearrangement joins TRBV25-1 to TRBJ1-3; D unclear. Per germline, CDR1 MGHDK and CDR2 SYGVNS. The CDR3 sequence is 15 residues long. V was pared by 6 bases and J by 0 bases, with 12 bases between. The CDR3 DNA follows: TGTGCCAGCAGACTAGGACGGAGCTCTGGAAACACCATATATTTT. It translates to CASRLGRSSGNTIYF.

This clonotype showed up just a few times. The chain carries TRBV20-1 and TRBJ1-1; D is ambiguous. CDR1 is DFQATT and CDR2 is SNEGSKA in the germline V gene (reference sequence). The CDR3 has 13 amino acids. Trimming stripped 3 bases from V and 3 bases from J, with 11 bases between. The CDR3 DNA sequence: TGCAGTGCTAGGGTGATTGGTGACACTGAAGCTTTCTTT. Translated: CSARVIGDTEAFF.